This T cell receptor (beta chain) derives from a study of spatial heterogeneity in lung cancer. Time point given: blood at routine non-recurrence follow-up after resection. The CDR3 covers 16 residues. Germline values: CDR1 MDHEN, CDR2 SYDVKM. Trimming shortened V by 3 bases and J by 3 bases, and 15 bases separated the two germline ends. In TCRdb, the 5' RACE reads were re-called with MiXCR into one record per CDR3 protein. The sample has some 41,000 distinct CDR3 sequences; roughly a tenth are singletons. This clonotype came up a few times. The chain uses TRBV28 and TRBJ1-5; unclear D gene. The sequencing here drew on PBMCs, taken at follow-up. The clonotype comes from a female donor with early-stage non-small cell lung cancer. CDR3: CASSFLGRNNNQPQHF. The CDR3 nucleotides read TGTGCCAGCAGTTTTTTGGGCAGAAATAACAATCAGCCCCAGCATTTT.